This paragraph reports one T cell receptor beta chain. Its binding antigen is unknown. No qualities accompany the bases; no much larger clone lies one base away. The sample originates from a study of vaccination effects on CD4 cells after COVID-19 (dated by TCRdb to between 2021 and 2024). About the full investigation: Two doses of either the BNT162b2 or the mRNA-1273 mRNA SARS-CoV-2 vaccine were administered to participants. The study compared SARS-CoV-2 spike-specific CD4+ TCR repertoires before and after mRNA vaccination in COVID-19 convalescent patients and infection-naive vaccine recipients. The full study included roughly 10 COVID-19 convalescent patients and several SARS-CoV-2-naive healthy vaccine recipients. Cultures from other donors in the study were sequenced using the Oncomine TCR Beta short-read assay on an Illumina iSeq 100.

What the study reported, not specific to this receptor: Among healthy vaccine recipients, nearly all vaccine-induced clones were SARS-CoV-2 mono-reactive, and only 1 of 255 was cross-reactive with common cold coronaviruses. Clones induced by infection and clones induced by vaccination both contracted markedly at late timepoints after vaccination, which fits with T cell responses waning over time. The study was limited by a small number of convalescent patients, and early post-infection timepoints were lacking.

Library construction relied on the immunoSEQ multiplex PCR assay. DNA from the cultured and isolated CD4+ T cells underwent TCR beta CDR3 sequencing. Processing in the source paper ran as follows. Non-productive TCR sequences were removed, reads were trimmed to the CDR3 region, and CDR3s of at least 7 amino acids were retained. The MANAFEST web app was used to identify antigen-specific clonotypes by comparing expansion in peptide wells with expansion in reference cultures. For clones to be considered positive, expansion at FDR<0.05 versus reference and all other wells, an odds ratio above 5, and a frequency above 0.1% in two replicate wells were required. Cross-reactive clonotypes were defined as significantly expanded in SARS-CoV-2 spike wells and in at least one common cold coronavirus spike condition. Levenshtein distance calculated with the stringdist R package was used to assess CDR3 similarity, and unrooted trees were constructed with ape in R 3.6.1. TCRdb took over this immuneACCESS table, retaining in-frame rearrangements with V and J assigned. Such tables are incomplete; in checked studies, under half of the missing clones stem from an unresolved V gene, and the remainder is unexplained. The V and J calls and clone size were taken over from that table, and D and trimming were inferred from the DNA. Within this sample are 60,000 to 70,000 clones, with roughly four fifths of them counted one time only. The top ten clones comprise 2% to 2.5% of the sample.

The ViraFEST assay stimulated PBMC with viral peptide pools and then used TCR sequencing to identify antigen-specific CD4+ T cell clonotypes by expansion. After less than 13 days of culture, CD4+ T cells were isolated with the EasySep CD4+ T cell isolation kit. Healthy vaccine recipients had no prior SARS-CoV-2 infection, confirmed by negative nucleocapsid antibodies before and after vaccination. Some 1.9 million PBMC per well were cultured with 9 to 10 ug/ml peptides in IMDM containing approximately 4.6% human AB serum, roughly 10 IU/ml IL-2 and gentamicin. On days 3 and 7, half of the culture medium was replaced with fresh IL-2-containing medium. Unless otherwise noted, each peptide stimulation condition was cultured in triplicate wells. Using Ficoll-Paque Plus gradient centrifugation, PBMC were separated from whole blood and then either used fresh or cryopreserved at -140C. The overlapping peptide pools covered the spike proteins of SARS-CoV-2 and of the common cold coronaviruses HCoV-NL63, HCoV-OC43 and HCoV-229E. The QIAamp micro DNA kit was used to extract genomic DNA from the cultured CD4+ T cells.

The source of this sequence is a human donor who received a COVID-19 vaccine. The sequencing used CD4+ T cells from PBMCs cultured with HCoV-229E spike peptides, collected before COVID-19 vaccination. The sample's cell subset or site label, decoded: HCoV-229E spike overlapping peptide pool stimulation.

CDR3 sequence: CSAVTAGELFF. The nucleotides are TGCAGTGCAGTAACCGCCGGGGAGCTGTTTTTT. The chain employs TRBV20-1 and TRBJ2-2; no D segment can be confidently identified. Relative to germline, V is 6 bases shorter and J is 6 bases shorter, with 8 bases between their ends. The CDR3 sequence holds 11 residues, the cysteine and phenylalanine included. Left in the record is the CDR3 DNA by itself, 33 bases read in frame from the first base. The germline V gene (reference sequence) specifies DFQATT as CDR1 and SNEGSKA as CDR2.